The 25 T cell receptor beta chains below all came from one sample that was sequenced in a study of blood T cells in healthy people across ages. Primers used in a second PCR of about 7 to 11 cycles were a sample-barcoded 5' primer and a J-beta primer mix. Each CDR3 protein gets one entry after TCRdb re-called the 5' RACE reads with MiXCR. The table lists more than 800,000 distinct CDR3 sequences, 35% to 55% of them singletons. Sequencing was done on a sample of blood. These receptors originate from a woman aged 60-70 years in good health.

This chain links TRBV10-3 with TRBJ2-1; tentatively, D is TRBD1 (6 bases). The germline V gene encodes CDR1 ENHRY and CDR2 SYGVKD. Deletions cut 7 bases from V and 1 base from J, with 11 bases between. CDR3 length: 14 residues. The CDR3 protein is CAITQTGSYNEQFF. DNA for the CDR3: TGTGCCATCACTCAAACAGGGTCCTACAATGAGCAGTTCTTC.

The CDR3 sequence is CASRRDRADSGANVLTF. As DNA, the CDR3 is TGTGCCAGCAGACGAGACAGGGCAGACTCTGGGGCCAACGTCCTGACTTTC. The J gene is TRBJ2-6, the V gene TRBV2; 7 positions agree with TRBD1. Germline V lookup: CDR1 SNHLY, CDR2 FYNNEI. Trimming cost V 6 bases and J 0 bases; bases outside gene matches: 8. The CDR3 is 17 amino acids.

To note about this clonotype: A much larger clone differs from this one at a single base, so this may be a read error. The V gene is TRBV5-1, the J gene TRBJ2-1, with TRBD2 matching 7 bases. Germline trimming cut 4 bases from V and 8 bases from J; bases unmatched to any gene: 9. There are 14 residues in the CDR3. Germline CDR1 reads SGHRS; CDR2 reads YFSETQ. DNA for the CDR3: TGCGCCAGCAGCACCAGGACTAGTCATTATGAGCAGTTCTTC. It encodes CASSTRTSHYEQFF. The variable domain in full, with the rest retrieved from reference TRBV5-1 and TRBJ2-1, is KAGVTQTPRYLIKTRGQQVTLSCSPISGHRSVSWYQQTPGQGLQFLFEYFSETQRNKGNFPGRFSGRQFSNSRSEMNVSTLELGDSALYLCASSTRTSHYEQFFGPGTRLTVL.

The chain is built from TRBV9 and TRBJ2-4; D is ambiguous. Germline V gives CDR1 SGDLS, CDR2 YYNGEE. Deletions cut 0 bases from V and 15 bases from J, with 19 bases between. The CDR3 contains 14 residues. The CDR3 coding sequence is TGTGCCAGCAGCGTAGGCAGCCGGGCGGTGGAGCGGTACTTC. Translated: CASSVGSRAVERYF.

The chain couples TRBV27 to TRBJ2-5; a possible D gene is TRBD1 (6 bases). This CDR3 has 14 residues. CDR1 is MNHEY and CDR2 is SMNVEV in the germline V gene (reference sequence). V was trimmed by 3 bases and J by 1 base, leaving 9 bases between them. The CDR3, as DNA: TGTGCCAGCAGTTTTCTGGGGGCCCAAGAGACCCAGTACTTC. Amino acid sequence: CASSFLGAQETQYF.

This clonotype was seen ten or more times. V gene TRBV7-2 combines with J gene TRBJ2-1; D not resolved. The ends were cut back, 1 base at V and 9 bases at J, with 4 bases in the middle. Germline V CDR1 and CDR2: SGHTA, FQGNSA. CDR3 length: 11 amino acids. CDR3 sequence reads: CASSLVVEQFF. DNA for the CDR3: TGTGCCAGCAGCTTAGTGGTTGAGCAGTTCTTC. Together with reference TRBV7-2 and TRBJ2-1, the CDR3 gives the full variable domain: GAGVSQSPSNKVTEKGKDVELRCDPISGHTALYWYRQSLGQGLEFLIYFQGNSAPDKSGLPSDRFSAERTGGSVSTLTIQRTQQEDSAVYLCASSLVVEQFFGPGTRLTVL.

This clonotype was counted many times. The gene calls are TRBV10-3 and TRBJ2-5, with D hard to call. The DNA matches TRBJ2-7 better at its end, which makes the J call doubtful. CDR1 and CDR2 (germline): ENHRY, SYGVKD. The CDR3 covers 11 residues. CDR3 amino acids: CAISNGNEQYF. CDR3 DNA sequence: TGTGCCATCAGTAATGGAAACGAGCAGTACTTC.

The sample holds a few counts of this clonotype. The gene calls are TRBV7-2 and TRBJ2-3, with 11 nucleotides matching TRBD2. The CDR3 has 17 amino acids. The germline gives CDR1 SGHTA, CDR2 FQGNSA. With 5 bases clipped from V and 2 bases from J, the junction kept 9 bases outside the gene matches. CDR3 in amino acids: CASSKLAGVLVTDTQYF. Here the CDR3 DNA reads TGTGCCAGCAGCAAACTAGCGGGAGTTCTGGTCACAGATACGCAGTATTTT.

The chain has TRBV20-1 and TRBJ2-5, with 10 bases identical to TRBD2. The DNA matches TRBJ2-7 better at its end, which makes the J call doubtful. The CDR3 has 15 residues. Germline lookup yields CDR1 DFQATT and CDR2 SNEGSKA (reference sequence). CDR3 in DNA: TGCAGTGCCCTACCCGGGACTAGCGATACCTACGAGCAGTACTTC. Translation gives CSALPGTSDTYEQYF.

As DNA, the CDR3 is TGTGCCAGCAGTTTCATAGCGGGAGAGCCAACCACAGATACGCAGTATTTT. Protein sequence: CASSFIAGEPTTDTQYF. The chain has TRBV6-2 or TRBV6-3 and TRBJ2-3; TRBD2 matches at 9 bases. The CDR3 extends over 17 amino acids. Looked up from germline, CDR1 is MNHEY and CDR2 is SVGEGT. Losses at the gene ends were 4 bases for V and 2 bases for J; bases not matched to a gene: 10.

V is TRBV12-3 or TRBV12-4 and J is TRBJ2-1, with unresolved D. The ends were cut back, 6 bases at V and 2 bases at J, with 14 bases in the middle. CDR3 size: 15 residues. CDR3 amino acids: CASSSGFAAYNEQFF. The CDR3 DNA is TGTGCCAGCAGCTCCGGGTTCGCTGCCTACAATGAGCAGTTCTTC.

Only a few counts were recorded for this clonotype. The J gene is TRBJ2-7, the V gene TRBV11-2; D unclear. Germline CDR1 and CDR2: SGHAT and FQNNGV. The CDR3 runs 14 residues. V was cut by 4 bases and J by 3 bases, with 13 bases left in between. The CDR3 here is CASSYQPGRYEQYF. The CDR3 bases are TGTGCCAGCAGCTACCAACCCGGGCGCTACGAGCAGTACTTC.

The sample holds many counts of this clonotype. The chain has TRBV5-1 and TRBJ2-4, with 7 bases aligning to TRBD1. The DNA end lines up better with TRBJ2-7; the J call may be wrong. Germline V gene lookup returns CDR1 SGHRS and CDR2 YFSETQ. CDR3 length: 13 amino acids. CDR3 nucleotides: TGCGCCAGCAGCCGGGACAGCGCGTACGAGCAGTACTTC. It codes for CASSRDSAYEQYF.

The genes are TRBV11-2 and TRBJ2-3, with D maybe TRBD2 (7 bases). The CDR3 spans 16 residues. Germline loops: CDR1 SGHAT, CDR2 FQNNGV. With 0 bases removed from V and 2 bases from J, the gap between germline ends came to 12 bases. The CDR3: CASSLEMGGATDTQYF. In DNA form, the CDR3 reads TGTGCCAGCAGCTTAGAAATGGGGGGGGCCACAGATACGCAGTATTTT.

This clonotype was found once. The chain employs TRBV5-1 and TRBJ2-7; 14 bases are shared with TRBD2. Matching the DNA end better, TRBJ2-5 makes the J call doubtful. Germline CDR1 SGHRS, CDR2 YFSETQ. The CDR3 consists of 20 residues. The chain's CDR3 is CASSPLTSGGAVRKKETQYF. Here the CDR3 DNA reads TGCGCCAGCAGCCCGCTGACTAGCGGGGGGGCAGTCAGAAAGAAAGAGACCCAGTACTTC.

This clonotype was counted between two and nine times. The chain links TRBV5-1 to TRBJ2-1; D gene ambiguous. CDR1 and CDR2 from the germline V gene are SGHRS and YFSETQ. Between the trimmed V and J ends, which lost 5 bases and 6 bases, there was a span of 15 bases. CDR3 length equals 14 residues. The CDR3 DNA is TGCGCCAGCAGTTCCGACCCTCACGGCAATGAGCAGTTCTTC. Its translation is CASSSDPHGNEQFF. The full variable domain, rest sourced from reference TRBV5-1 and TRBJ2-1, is KAGVTQTPRYLIKTRGQQVTLSCSPISGHRSVSWYQQTPGQGLQFLFEYFSETQRNKGNFPGRFSGRQFSNSRSEMNVSTLELGDSALYLCASSSDPHGNEQFFGPGTRLTVL.

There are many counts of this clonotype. The CDR3 sequence is CSAREPGRGETQYF. The CDR3 nucleotides are TGCAGTGCTAGAGAGCCGGGCAGGGGTGAGACCCAGTACTTC. The chain combines TRBV20-1 with TRBJ2-5, with D maybe TRBD1 (6 bases). This CDR3 has 14 residues. The germline V and J ends were trimmed by 0 bases and 5 bases, with 13 bases remaining between them. The germline CDR1 and CDR2 sequences are DFQATT and SNEGSKA (reference sequence).

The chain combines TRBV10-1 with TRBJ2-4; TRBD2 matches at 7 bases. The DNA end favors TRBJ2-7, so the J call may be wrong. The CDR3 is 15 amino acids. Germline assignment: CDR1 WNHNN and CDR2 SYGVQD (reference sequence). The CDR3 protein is CASSESTGGPYEQYF. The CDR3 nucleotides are TGCGCCAGCAGTGAGTCGACGGGAGGACCCTACGAGCAGTACTTC.

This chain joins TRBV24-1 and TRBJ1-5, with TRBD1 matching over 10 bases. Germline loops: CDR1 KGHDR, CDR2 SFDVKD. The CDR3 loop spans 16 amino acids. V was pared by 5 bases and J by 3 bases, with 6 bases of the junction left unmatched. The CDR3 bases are TGTGCCACCAGTGCTAGTGACAGGGGGCCCAATCAGCCCCAGCATTTT. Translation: CATSASDRGPNQPQHF.

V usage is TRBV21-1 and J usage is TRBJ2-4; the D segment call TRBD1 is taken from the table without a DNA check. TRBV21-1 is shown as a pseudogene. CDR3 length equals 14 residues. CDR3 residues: CASSKGATASLQYF. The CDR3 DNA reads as TGTGCCAGCAGCAAAGGGGCGACAGCAAGCCTTCAGTACTTC.

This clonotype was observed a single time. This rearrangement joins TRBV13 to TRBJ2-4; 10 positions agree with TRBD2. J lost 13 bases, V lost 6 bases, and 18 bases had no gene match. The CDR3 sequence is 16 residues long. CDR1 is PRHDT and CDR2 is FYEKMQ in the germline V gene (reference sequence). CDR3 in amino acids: CASSNLAGDNYDEQYF. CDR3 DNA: TGTGCCAGCAGTAACCTAGCGGGAGATAACTACGATGAGCAGTACTTC.

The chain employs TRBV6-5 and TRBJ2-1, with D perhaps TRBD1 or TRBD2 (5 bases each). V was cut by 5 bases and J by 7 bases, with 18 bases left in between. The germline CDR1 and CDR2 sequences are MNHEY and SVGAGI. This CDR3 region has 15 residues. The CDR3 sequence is CASSPAGAFGNEQFF. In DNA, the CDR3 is TGTGCCAGCAGTCCCGCCGGGGCCTTCGGAAATGAGCAGTTCTTC.

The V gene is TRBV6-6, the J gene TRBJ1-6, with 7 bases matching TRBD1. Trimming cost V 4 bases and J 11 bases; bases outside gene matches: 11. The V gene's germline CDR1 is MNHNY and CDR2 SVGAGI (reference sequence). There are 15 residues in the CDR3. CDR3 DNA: TGTGCCAGCAGTTCCAGGGGGACGGGGGGTGCACCCCTCCACTTT. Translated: CASSSRGTGGAPLHF.

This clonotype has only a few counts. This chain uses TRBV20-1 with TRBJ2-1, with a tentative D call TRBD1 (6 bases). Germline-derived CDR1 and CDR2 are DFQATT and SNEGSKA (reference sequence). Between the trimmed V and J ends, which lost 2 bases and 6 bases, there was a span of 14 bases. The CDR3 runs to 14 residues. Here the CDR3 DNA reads TGCAGTGCTAGAAAGGGGGTGTGGAGCAATGAGCAGTTCTTC. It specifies CSARKGVWSNEQFF.

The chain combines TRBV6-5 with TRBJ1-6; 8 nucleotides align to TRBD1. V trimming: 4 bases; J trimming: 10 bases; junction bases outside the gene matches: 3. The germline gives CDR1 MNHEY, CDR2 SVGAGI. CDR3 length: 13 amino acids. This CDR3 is CASSLTGESPLHF. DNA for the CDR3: TGTGCCAGCAGTTTGACAGGGGAATCACCCCTCCACTTT.